A single sample is the source of the 25 T cell receptor beta chains below, sequenced in a study of siplizumab effects on memory and regulatory T cells (dated by TCRdb to the late 2010s). Library preparation employed the immunoSEQ multiplex PCR assay. TCRdb took over this immuneACCESS table, retaining in-frame rearrangements with V and J assigned. Such tables are incomplete; in checked studies, under half of the missing clones stem from an unresolved V gene, and the remainder is unexplained. The sample has some 100,000 clones on record, about nine tenths of them singletons. The ten largest clones capture about 12% of the sample. What was sequenced was non-Treg CD4+ T cells sorted from blood. The sample's cell subset or site label, in plain terms: FACS-sorted unstimulated CD4+ non-regulatory T cells. These TCRs come from a human donor in good health.

Only one count was recorded for this clone. The chain combines TRBV11-3 with TRBJ1-3; possible D gene TRBD1, 6 bases. Germline CDR1 is SGHNT and CDR2 is YENEEA. Trimming left V 8 bases short and J 3 bases short, with 11 bases between. This CDR3 contains 13 residues. The CDR3 region is CASRQDVGNTIYF. In DNA form, the CDR3 reads TGTGCCAGCCGACAGGACGTTGGAAACACCATATATTTT.

This chain joins TRBV18 and TRBJ1-3; TRBD1 might be the D (5 bases). Per the germline V gene, CDR1 is KGHSH and CDR2 is LQKENI. V was trimmed by 6 bases and J by 2 bases, leaving 14 bases between them. This CDR3 region has 15 residues. The DNA of the CDR3 is TGTGCCAGCTCCCGGGGCAGGCCCACTGGAAACACCATATATTTT. The encoded protein is CASSRGRPTGNTIYF.

The V call is TRBV5-1, the J call TRBJ2-5; TRBD2 matches 8 bases. The CDR3 has 14 amino acids. Germline lookup yields CDR1 SGHRS and CDR2 YFSETQ. The J segment lost 5 bases and the V segment lost 0 bases, leaving 3 bases of the junction unmatched. CDR3 bases: TGCGCCAGCAGCTTGGGAGCGGGAGCTGAGACCCAGTACTTC. Translation: CASSLGAGAETQYF.

This chain links TRBV9 with TRBJ1-3; weak D call: TRBD1 (5 bases). The CDR3 has 15 amino acids. V lost 0 bases and J lost 3, with 10 bases in between. CDR1 is SGDLS and CDR2 is YYNGEE in the germline V gene. The CDR3 nucleotides are TGTGCCAGCAGCGTAGAAGGGGCGGGTGGAAACACCATATATTTT. Its protein is CASSVEGAGGNTIYF.

This clone was observed a few times. The gene calls are TRBV23-1 and TRBJ2-7; D is perhaps TRBD1 (6 bases). TRBV23-1 carries the ORF label, with uncertain function. The CDR3 is made up of 15 amino acids. V lost 1 base to trimming and J lost 1 base, with 11 bases between them. CDR3 DNA: TGCGCCAGCAGTCAATTAAGACAGGCTTCCTACGAGCAGTACTTC. It codes for CASSQLRQASYEQYF.

In this sample, this clone turned up once. The chain is built from TRBV7-2 and TRBJ2-7; 9 nucleotides align to TRBD2. Germline values: CDR1 SGHTA, CDR2 FQGNSA. V lost 1 base, J lost 3 bases, and 10 bases stayed unmatched. The CDR3 spans 17 residues. The CDR3 DNA is TGTGCCAGCAGCTTAGTGGGTCTAGCGGGACGGCACTACGAGCAGTACTTC. Its protein product is CASSLVGLAGRHYEQYF.

The chain uses TRBV7-2 and TRBJ2-1, with 11 bases lining up with TRBD2. CDR1 is SGHTA and CDR2 is FQGNSA in the germline V gene. The J segment lost 9 bases and the V segment lost 3 bases, leaving 10 bases of the junction unmatched. CDR3 length: 16 amino acids. CDR3 sequence reads: CASSLGVSGRAGEQFF. DNA for the CDR3: TGTGCCAGCAGCTTGGGGGTTAGCGGGAGGGCTGGTGAGCAGTTCTTC.

Here the CDR3 reads CASSYSRQLYEQYF. For the CDR3, the DNA is TGTGCCAGCAGTTACTCGAGACAGCTCTACGAGCAGTACTTC. The chain links TRBV6-6 to TRBJ2-7; D might be TRBD1 (5 bases). The CDR3 totals 14 residues. Between the trimmed V and J ends, which lost 0 bases and 3 bases, there was a span of 9 bases. Germline V CDR1 and CDR2: MNHNY, SVGAGI (reference sequence).

This chain uses TRBV6-5 with TRBJ2-1; possibly TRBD1 or TRBD2 for D (5 bases each). With 7 bases removed from V and 6 bases from J, the gap between germline ends came to 19 bases. Per the germline V gene, CDR1 is MNHEY and CDR2 is SVGAGI. CDR3 length: 15 residues. The CDR3 is CASNILRVGANEQFF. In DNA, the CDR3 is TGTGCCAGCAACATACTCAGGGTCGGGGCCAATGAGCAGTTCTTC.

The chain uses TRBV30 and TRBJ2-1; the D gene is possibly TRBD2 (6 bases). This CDR3 is 17 amino acids long. CDR1 is GTSNPN, CDR2 SVGIG, per germline (reference sequence). V dropped 0 bases and J dropped 6 bases, with 21 bases sitting between them. The CDR3 DNA reads TGTGCCTGGAGTGTACGATCGGGCGGGATTAAAGCCAATGAGCAGTTCTTC. It codes for CAWSVRSGGIKANEQFF. Based on the CDR3 plus reference TRBV30 and TRBJ2-1, the full variable domain is SQTIHQWPATLVQPVGSPLSLECTVEGTSNPNLYWYRQAAGRGLQLLFYSVGIGQISSEVPQNLSASRPQDRQFILSSKKLLLSDSGFYLCAWSVRSGGIKANEQFFGPGTRLTVL.

The chain joins TRBV27 to TRBJ2-3; D not certain. The CDR3 totals 14 residues. V was cut by 3 bases and J by 0 bases, with 7 bases left in between. Germline CDR1 reads MNHEY; CDR2 reads SMNVEV (reference sequence). CDR3 in DNA: TGTGCCAGCAGTTTCGGTTCTAGCACAGATACGCAGTATTTT. This sequence encodes CASSFGSSTDTQYF.

The chain joins TRBV2 to TRBJ2-6; 7 bases map to TRBD1. From germline, CDR1 is SNHLY and CDR2 FYNNEI. V trimming: 0 bases; J trimming: 1 base; junction bases outside the gene matches: 15. The CDR3 is 21 residues long. Here the CDR3 DNA reads TGTGCCAGCAGTGAAGCCCGGGGAGAACAGGGGAGAGGGTCTGGGGCCAACGTCCTGACTTTC. It yields the protein CASSEARGEQGRGSGANVLTF. Drawing the rest from reference TRBV2 and TRBJ2-6, the complete variable domain is EPEVTQTPSHQVTQMGQEVILRCVPISNHLYFYWYRQILGQKVEFLVSFYNNEISEKSEIFDDQFSVERPDGSNFTLKIRSTKLEDSAMYFCASSEARGEQGRGSGANVLTFGAGSRLTVL.

This chain joins TRBV4-1 and TRBJ2-1; a weak D match, TRBD2 (5 bases). Trimming removed 0 bases from V and 0 bases from J, with 12 bases in between. This CDR3 is built from 17 residues. Germline V lookup: CDR1 MGHRA, CDR2 YSYEKL. This CDR3 reads CASSQEIRGSSYNEQFF. The CDR3 DNA follows: TGCGCCAGCAGCCAAGAGATTCGGGGAAGCTCCTACAATGAGCAGTTCTTC.

This clone was seen just once. The V gene is TRBV28, the J gene TRBJ2-3; tentative D call: TRBD2 (6 bases). The germline V gene has CDR1 MDHEN and CDR2 SYDVKM. There are 14 residues in the CDR3. V lost 5 bases, J lost 5 bases, and 14 bases lay in between. For the CDR3, the DNA is TGTGCCAGCAGTCTCGGGGGAATTGGAGATACGCAGTATTTT. Translated: CASSLGGIGDTQYF.

This sequence joins TRBV28 and TRBJ2-5, with a possible D match to TRBD2 (7 bases). The CDR3 is made up of 14 amino acids. Per germline, CDR1 MDHEN and CDR2 SYDVKM. Trimming cost V 5 bases and J 2 bases, with 12 bases left between them. The CDR3 protein is CASSQSGTQETQYF. The CDR3 coding sequence is TGTGCCAGCAGTCAGAGCGGGACACAAGAGACCCAGTACTTC.

The V call is TRBV19, the J call TRBJ2-7; D unclear. Trimming pared 5 bases from V and 0 bases from J, leaving 5 bases between. Germline CDR1 and CDR2: LNHDA and SQIVND (reference sequence). The CDR3 runs to 12 residues. CDR3 sequence: CASSDASYEQYF. The CDR3 DNA follows: TGTGCCAGTAGTGATGCCTCCTACGAGCAGTACTTC.

This clone turned up a few times. The chain has TRBV5-1 and TRBJ1-5; D may be TRBD1 (6 bases). Deletions cut 0 bases from V and 2 bases from J, with 15 bases between. CDR3 length: 17 residues. The V gene's germline CDR1 is SGHRS and CDR2 YFSETQ. In DNA form, the CDR3 reads TGCGCCAGCAGCTTGGGTTCTGGAGGGACACGCAATCAGCCCCAGCATTTT. This encodes CASSLGSGGTRNQPQHF.

This rearrangement joins TRBV5-1 to TRBJ2-1; no firm D call. Between the trimmed V and J ends, which lost 1 base and 5 bases, there was a span of 7 bases. This CDR3 region has 13 residues. The germline gives CDR1 SGHRS, CDR2 YFSETQ. In DNA, the CDR3 is TGCGCCAGCAGCTTGAGTAGAAACAATGAGCAGTTCTTC. Translation: CASSLSRNNEQFF.

V usage is TRBV7-3 and J usage is TRBJ2-1, with 9 bases aligning to TRBD1. CDR3 size: 16 residues. Germline-derived CDR1 and CDR2 are SGHTA and FQGTGA. With V trimmed by 4 bases and J by 5 bases, 9 bases remained unmatched. Written as DNA, the CDR3 is TGTGCCAGCAGCTCTTTAAGGACAGGGGCTGACAATGAGCAGTTCTTC. It codes for CASSSLRTGADNEQFF.

The genes are TRBV5-1 and TRBJ2-1; TRBD1 aligns across 10 bases. The CDR3 length is 15 residues. V was pared by 7 bases and J by 5 bases, with 9 bases of the junction left unmatched. The germline V gene has CDR1 SGHRS and CDR2 YFSETQ. DNA of the CDR3: TGCGCCAGCTGGGAGGGGGACAGGGGTAACAATGAGCAGTTCTTC. It codes for CASWEGDRGNNEQFF. The whole variable domain, filled in from reference TRBV5-1 and TRBJ2-1, reads KAGVTQTPRYLIKTRGQQVTLSCSPISGHRSVSWYQQTPGQGLQFLFEYFSETQRNKGNFPGRFSGRQFSNSRSEMNVSTLELGDSALYLCASWEGDRGNNEQFFGPGTRLTVL.

The chain employs TRBV7-8 and TRBJ2-7, with D tentatively TRBD1 (5 bases). CDR1 SGHVS and CDR2 FQNEAQ come from the germline V gene. Deletions cut 3 bases from V and 3 bases from J, with 12 bases between. CDR3 length: 14 residues. DNA of the CDR3: TGTGCCAGCAGCTTCAGGGATCTAGGCTACGAGCAGTACTTC. It codes for CASSFRDLGYEQYF.

The chain carries TRBV6-6 and TRBJ1-5; D uncertain. The CDR3 spans 15 residues. Germline CDR1 and CDR2: MNHNY and SVGAGI (reference sequence). The V gene lost 0 bases and the J gene lost 2 bases, with 8 bases spanning the gap. CDR3 DNA: TGTGCCAGCAGTTACTCGGAGGTCCGCAATCAGCCCCAGCATTTT. Protein: CASSYSEVRNQPQHF.

The chain employs TRBV9 and TRBJ2-1; no reliable D call. Germline V CDR1 and CDR2: SGDLS, YYNGEE. V lost 2 bases, J lost 9 bases, and 12 bases lay in between. This CDR3 is built from 13 residues. The CDR3 region has the DNA TGTGCCAGCAGCGTTAGCCTGTATCGTGAGCAGTTCTTC. Protein: CASSVSLYREQFF.

This chain links TRBV9 with TRBJ2-7; TRBD2 is a possible D gene (7 bases). This CDR3 has 15 residues. With 0 bases removed from V and 4 bases from J, the gap between germline ends came to 14 bases. Germline V gives CDR1 SGDLS, CDR2 YYNGEE. Here the CDR3 reads CASSVGTGRAYEQYF. Here the CDR3 DNA reads TGTGCCAGCAGCGTAGGAACAGGGAGGGCGTACGAGCAGTACTTC. The complete variable domain, with remaining parts taken from reference TRBV9 and TRBJ2-7, reads DSGVTQTPKHLITATGQRVTLRCSPRSGDLSVYWYQQSLDQGLQFLIQYYNGEERAKGNILERFSAQQFPDLHSELNLSSLELGDSALYFCASSVGTGRAYEQYFGPGTRLTVT.

This clone was recorded only once. The junction and the germline gene differ at one end; a read error may be behind it. This sequence joins TRBV7-7 and TRBJ2-2, with D possibly being TRBD2 (6 bases). This CDR3 region has 16 residues. CDR1 is SSHAT and CDR2 is FNYEAQ in the germline V gene (reference sequence). DNA of the CDR3: TGTGCTAGCAGCCCACCCGGGCAGGGAGGCACCGGGGAGCTGTTTTTT. Encoded protein: CASSPPGQGGTGELFF.